The clone carrying this T cell receptor beta chain appeared a single time. This specimen belongs to a study of blood T cell repertoires in COVID-19. This table comes from immunoSEQ multiplex PCR, and its TCRdb copy is limited to in-frame clones, with some not included. This sample has 90,000 to 110,000 clones; under 90% occur once, and the top ten carry 30% to 45%. The sequencing sample was made of peripheral blood. The receptor was derived from an elderly man with acute or convalescent COVID-19.

The CDR3 reads CASSPYTGTSGLGSYNEQFF. The CDR3, as DNA: TGTGCCAGCAGCCCATATACTGGGACTAGCGGTTTAGGATCCTACAATGAGCAGTTCTTC. The chain carries TRBV9 and TRBJ2-1; 11 positions match TRBD2. Germline V CDR1 and CDR2: SGDLS, YYNGEE. The CDR3 sequence is 20 residues long. J was trimmed by 1 base and V by 4 bases; bases with no gene match: 16. The full variable domain, rest sourced from reference TRBV9 and TRBJ2-1, is DSGVTQTPKHLITATGQRVTLRCSPRSGDLSVYWYQQSLDQGLQFLIQYYNGEERAKGNILERFSAQQFPDLHSELNLSSLELGDSALYFCASSPYTGTSGLGSYNEQFFGPGTRLTVL.